The next 32 T cell receptor beta chains were all read from a single sample in a study of cytotoxic CD8 clonotypes in ibrutinib-treated CLL. Sequencing used immunoSEQ multiplex PCR; TCRdb keeps in-frame clones, though not all of them. The sample has about 68,000 clones, roughly two thirds seen once. This material consisted of PBMCs, taken after 12 months of ibrutinib treatment. The source is a human donor with chronic lymphocytic leukemia.

This clone was picked up a small number of times. CDR3 protein: CASSPQGARDQPQHF. CDR3 sequence (DNA): TGTGCCAGCTCACCACAGGGGGCGCGAGATCAGCCCCAGCATTTT. The rearrangement joins TRBV18 to TRBJ1-5, with 7 bases aligning to TRBD1. V trimming: 1 base; J trimming: 5 bases; junction bases outside the gene matches: 5. Germline lookup yields CDR1 KGHSH and CDR2 LQKENI. CDR3 size: 15 residues.

The J gene is TRBJ2-7, the V gene TRBV10-2; 7 bases fit TRBD1. The junction had 4 bases not matched to a gene; V was cut back by 1 base and J by 4 bases. This CDR3 is built from 14 residues. In germline, CDR1 is WSHSY, CDR2 SAAADI. The CDR3 spells CASSELAGGYEQYF. The CDR3 DNA reads as TGCGCCAGCAGTGAGTTGGCAGGGGGTTACGAGCAGTACTTC.

Here the CDR3 reads CASSPQGTASYEQYF. Here the CDR3 DNA reads TGTGCCAGCAGCCCTCAAGGGACAGCCTCCTACGAGCAGTACTTC. The chain joins TRBV7-2 to TRBJ2-7; 7 positions match TRBD1. Germline-derived CDR1 and CDR2 are SGHTA and FQGNSA. The CDR3 totals 15 residues. V lost 5 bases to trimming and J lost 0 bases; unmatched junction nucleotides: 7.

The gene calls are TRBV2 and TRBJ1-1; possible D gene TRBD1, 6 bases. Per the germline V gene, CDR1 is SNHLY and CDR2 is FYNNEI. The CDR3 has 12 residues. Trimming took off 9 bases at V and 5 bases at J, with 13 bases between the two ends. CDR3 coding DNA: TGTGCCAGAGACCAAGGGGGAACTGAAGCTTTCTTT. This encodes CARDQGGTEAFF.

The genes are TRBV18 and TRBJ1-1; 7 positions match TRBD1. The CDR3 spans 16 residues. V lost 5 bases to trimming and J lost 0 bases; unmatched junction nucleotides: 9. Germline values: CDR1 KGHSH, CDR2 LQKENI. DNA of the CDR3: TGTGCCAGCTCATCTCGACAGGGTAGACTGAACACTGAAGCTTTCTTT. Translated: CASSSRQGRLNTEAFF.

The chain carries TRBV19 and TRBJ1-2; D might be TRBD1 (5 bases). The CDR3 is 16 amino acids. Germline CDR1 LNHDA, CDR2 SQIVND (reference sequence). The V end lost 3 bases, the J end lost 6 bases, and 20 bases lay between the germline ends. CDR3 nucleotides: TGTGCCAGTAGTATGCCCCTTGGGGGGTTCCGGCATGGCTACACCTTC. Its translation: CASSMPLGGFRHGYTF.

This clone occurred a few times. CDR3: CASSPNNEKLFF. In nucleotides, the CDR3 is TGTGCCAGCAGCCCAAATAATGAAAAACTGTTTTTT. The genes are TRBV11-2 and TRBJ1-4; D is ambiguous. CDR3 size: 12 residues. The germline V gene has CDR1 SGHAT and CDR2 FQNNGV. V was cut by 5 bases and J by 4 bases, with 5 bases left in between.

The chain employs TRBV6-5 and TRBJ1-6; the D gene is possibly TRBD1 (6 bases). CDR1 is MNHEY and CDR2 is SVGAGI in the germline V gene. The V end lost 6 bases, the J end lost 10 bases, and 19 bases lay between the germline ends. The CDR3 contains 15 residues. The DNA of the CDR3 is TGTGCCAGCAGCCCGACTGGACAGAGAGGCTCACCCCTCCACTTT. It encodes CASSPTGQRGSPLHF.

V usage is TRBV6-6 and J usage is TRBJ2-3, with 15 bases aligning to TRBD2. V was clipped by 6 bases and J by 6 bases; unmatched bases: 4. CDR3 length: 15 amino acids. Germline-derived CDR1 and CDR2 are MNHNY and SVGAGI (reference sequence). The CDR3 protein is CASSLGTSGGDTQYF. Written as DNA, the CDR3 is TGTGCCAGCAGCCTAGGGACTAGCGGGGGGGATACGCAGTATTTT.

This chain joins TRBV19 and TRBJ2-1; a possible D gene is TRBD1 (6 bases). Germline loops: CDR1 LNHDA, CDR2 SQIVND (reference sequence). The V end lost 6 bases, the J end lost 1 base, and 7 bases lay between the germline ends. CDR3 length equals 13 residues. The CDR3 sequence: CASRDSSYNEQFF. The CDR3 DNA sequence: TGTGCCAGTAGGGACAGTTCCTACAATGAGCAGTTCTTC.

This chain connects TRBV19 to TRBJ2-3, with TRBD2 as a possible D gene (6 bases). This CDR3 contains 15 residues. Germline loops: CDR1 LNHDA, CDR2 SQIVND (reference sequence). V lost 6 bases and J 2 bases, leaving 15 bases between the germline ends. CDR3 nucleotide sequence: TGTGCCAGTAGATGGGGGGTCATGCACACAGATACGCAGTATTTT. Protein product: CASRWGVMHTDTQYF. The full variable domain, its missing parts supplied by reference TRBV19 and TRBJ2-3, is DGGITQSPKYLFRKEGQNVTLSCEQNLNHDAMYWYRQDPGQGLRLIYYSQIVNDFQKGDIAEGYSVSREKKESFPLTVTSAQKNPTAFYLCASRWGVMHTDTQYFGPGTRLTVL.

A word on this clone: At one boundary the junction diverges from the germline segment, which might be a read error. The chain has TRBV18 and TRBJ2-3; D tentatively reads TRBD1 or TRBD2 (5 bases each). Germline CDR1 and CDR2: KGHSH and LQKENI. The CDR3 length is 14 residues. The chain's CDR3 is CASSPIGTADTQYF. The CDR3 region has the DNA TGTGCCAGTTCACCAATCGGGACCGCAGATACGCAGTATTTT. The whole variable domain, remainder taken from reference TRBV18 and TRBJ2-3, is NAGVMQNPRHLVRRRGQEARLRCSPMKGHSHVYWYRQLPEEGLKFMVYLQKENIIDESGMPKERFSAEFPKEGPSILRIQQVVRGDSAAYFCASSPIGTADTQYFGPGTRLTVL.

In its sample, this clone was seen a few times. J is TRBJ1-5 and V is TRBV6-5; 10 nucleotides line up with TRBD1. Unmatched junction bases numbered 5, after V lost 6 bases and J lost 3 bases. CDR3 length equals 15 residues. From germline, CDR1 is MNHEY and CDR2 SVGAGI. The DNA of the CDR3 is TGTGCCAGCAGCCAGACAGGGGGCGACAATCAGCCCCAGCATTTT. This sequence encodes CASSQTGGDNQPQHF.

The chain uses TRBV28 and TRBJ1-5; no definite D call. The CDR3 is 12 residues long. Germline CDR1 MDHEN, CDR2 SYDVKM. Trimming took off 2 bases at V and 4 bases at J, with 3 bases between the two ends. Written as DNA, the CDR3 is TGTGCCAGCAGTTTAAGGAATCAGCCCCAGCATTTT. As protein: CASSLRNQPQHF.

The V gene is TRBV7-2, the J gene TRBJ2-7, with TRBD2 matching 8 bases. With 0 bases clipped from V and 3 bases from J, the junction kept 4 bases outside the gene matches. The CDR3 is 15 amino acids. Germline V gene lookup returns CDR1 SGHTA and CDR2 FQGNSA. The CDR3 loop reads CASSLAPGLDYEQYF. As DNA, the CDR3 is TGTGCCAGCAGCTTAGCGCCGGGACTAGACTACGAGCAGTACTTC.

At least ten counts were recorded for this clone. V is TRBV5-1 and J is TRBJ1-5, with no clear D. The V end was cut by 2 bases, the J end by 2 bases, with 5 bases between. This CDR3 is 13 amino acids long. From germline, CDR1 is SGHRS and CDR2 YFSETQ. The DNA for the CDR3 is TGCGCCAGCAGCTTAGCGGGCAATCAGCCCCAGCATTTT. Translation gives CASSLAGNQPQHF.

The rearrangement links TRBV9 to TRBJ1-2; D gene ambiguous. V was cut by 0 bases and J by 0 bases, with 21 bases left in between. CDR1 and CDR2 (germline): SGDLS, YYNGEE. This CDR3 is 19 amino acids long. The CDR3 reads CASSVGLYSELMANYGYTF. In nucleotides, the CDR3 is TGTGCCAGCAGCGTAGGCTTGTATTCCGAGCTGATGGCTAACTATGGCTACACCTTC.

The sample holds a few counts of this clone. The rearrangement links TRBV27 to TRBJ2-7, with TRBD1 matching 8 bases. CDR1 MNHEY and CDR2 SMNVEV come from the germline V gene (reference sequence). This CDR3 has 15 amino acids. V lost 4 bases and J lost 0; bases outside the gene matches: 5. The CDR3 nucleotides read TGTGCCAGCAGTTCGGACAGGGCCCACTCCTACGAGCAGTACTTC. Translating gives CASSSDRAHSYEQYF.

The gene calls are TRBV11-2 and TRBJ2-5; 8 bases map to TRBD2. This CDR3 is built from 15 residues. The V gene end was trimmed by 5 bases and the J gene end by 5 bases; junction bases not matched to a gene: 10. Germline values: CDR1 SGHAT, CDR2 FQNNGV. Here the CDR3 reads CASSLLAGQGETQYF. The CDR3 DNA is TGTGCCAGCAGCCTCTTAGCGGGGCAAGGGGAGACCCAGTACTTC. The full variable domain, rest sourced from reference TRBV11-2 and TRBJ2-5, is EAGVAQSPRYKIIEKRQSVAFWCNPISGHATLYWYQQILGQGPKLLIQFQNNGVVDDSQLPKDRFSAERLKGVDSTLKIQPAKLEDSAVYLCASSLLAGQGETQYFGPGTRLLVL.

The chain recombines TRBV11-2 with TRBJ1-2, with D perhaps matching TRBD1 (5 bases). Germline V gene data show CDR1 as SGHAT and CDR2 as FQNNGV. This CDR3 contains 15 residues. Trimming stripped 0 bases from V and 8 bases from J, with 16 bases between. The CDR3 protein is CASSLDFGTGGGYTF. The DNA of the CDR3 is TGTGCCAGCAGCTTAGATTTTGGGACTGGAGGCGGCTACACCTTC.

This clone was detected only a few times. The chain combines TRBV13 with TRBJ1-6; D unresolved. This CDR3 spans 15 amino acids. Germline V gene data show CDR1 as PRHDT and CDR2 as FYEKMQ (reference sequence). V was shortened by 0 bases and J by 7 bases, with 10 bases between the two germline ends. CDR3 residues: CASSLGGPGNSPLHF. CDR3 DNA: TGTGCCAGCAGCTTAGGAGGGCCGGGGAATTCACCCCTCCACTTT.

The chain links TRBV6-6 to TRBJ2-2; D is ambiguous. In germline, CDR1 is MNHNY, CDR2 SVGAGI (reference sequence). Trimming left V 4 bases short and J 5 bases short, with 11 bases between. CDR3 length: 14 residues. In DNA, the CDR3 is TGTGCCAGCAGTTCTGGGGTTGAAACCGGGGAGCTGTTTTTT. Translated, it gives CASSSGVETGELFF.

This chain uses TRBV29-1 with TRBJ2-7; TRBD2 is a possible D gene (6 bases). The CDR3 loop spans 15 amino acids. CDR1 and CDR2 from the germline V gene are SQVTM and ANQGSEA. Trimming took off 0 bases at V and 0 bases at J, with 12 bases between the two ends. This chain's CDR3 is CSVEEAGTLSYEQYF. The CDR3, as DNA: TGCAGCGTTGAAGAGGCGGGAACCCTCTCCTACGAGCAGTACTTC.

Many counts were recorded for this clone. This chain connects TRBV30 to TRBJ1-2; no definite D call. The V and J ends lost 4 bases and 6 bases respectively, with 9 bases between them. This CDR3 has 11 residues. Germline loops: CDR1 GTSNPN, CDR2 SVGIG (reference sequence). Written as DNA, the CDR3 is TGTGCCTGGACCGACGGGGATGGCTACACCTTC. Translation: CAWTDGDGYTF.

This clone was observed a few times. The rearrangement joins TRBV7-9 to TRBJ1-6; perhaps TRBD1 as D (6 bases). The CDR3 spans 15 residues. Germline assignment: CDR1 SEHNR and CDR2 FQNEAQ (reference sequence). V was pared by 1 base and J by 5 bases, with 9 bases between. The CDR3 here is CASSLGQGNNSPLHF. Written as DNA, the CDR3 is TGTGCCAGCAGCTTAGGGCAGGGGAATAATTCACCCCTCCACTTT.

The chain carries TRBV5-4 and TRBJ2-5; the D gene is possibly TRBD2 (7 bases). Germline CDR1 is SGHNT and CDR2 is YYREEE (reference sequence). The CDR3 is made up of 14 amino acids. V lost 2 bases, J lost 2 bases, and 10 bases lay in between. Here the CDR3 DNA reads TGTGCCAGCAGCTTAAAGGGGGGGCAAGAGACCCAGTACTTC. Translating gives CASSLKGGQETQYF.

Here the CDR3 DNA reads TGTGCCAGCAGTTCAGTGGCGGGGGGGCTTGCCGGGCAGTACTTC. Its translation: CASSSVAGGLAGQYF. The V call is TRBV28, the J call TRBJ2-7; 9 nucleotides agree with TRBD2. In germline, CDR1 is MDHEN, CDR2 SYDVKM. The CDR3 consists of 15 residues. The junction had 13 bases not matched to a gene; V was cut back by 4 bases and J by 9 bases.

The chain recombines TRBV12-2 with TRBJ2-5; the table's TRBD1 call for D was not verified on the DNA. TRBV12-2 is tagged as a pseudogene. The CDR3 runs to 17 residues. The CDR3 spells CASRLARAGTGVETQYF. The CDR3 DNA reads TGTGCAAGTCGCTTAGCCCGTGCCGGGACAGGGGTGGAGACCCAGTACTTC.

The V gene is TRBV7-2, the J gene TRBJ2-1, with D possibly TRBD1 on 5 matching bases. The CDR3 spans 17 residues. The germline V and J ends were trimmed by 1 base and 4 bases, with 17 bases remaining between them. The germline gives CDR1 SGHTA, CDR2 FQGNSA. The CDR3 region is CASSLEGPRAQYNEQFF. The CDR3 bases are TGTGCCAGCAGCTTAGAGGGTCCCAGGGCTCAATACAATGAGCAGTTCTTC.

The chain is built from TRBV30 and TRBJ1-4; 8 nucleotides align to TRBD1. The CDR3 covers 13 residues. Trimming took 6 bases from V and 10 from J; bases not matched to a gene: 10. Germline assignment: CDR1 GTSNPN and CDR2 SVGIG (reference sequence). The DNA for the CDR3 is TGTGCCTGCGCGACAGGGGCGTACGGAAAACTGTTTTTT. It translates to CACATGAYGKLFF.

The chain employs TRBV19 and TRBJ2-3; either TRBD1 or TRBD2 may supply D (6 bases each). Looked up from germline, CDR1 is LNHDA and CDR2 is SQIVND (reference sequence). The CDR3 has 17 amino acids. V lost 7 bases and J lost 0, with 20 bases in between. The CDR3: CASTQEGGDPSTDTQYF. The CDR3 DNA reads TGTGCCAGTACTCAAGAGGGGGGCGATCCTAGCACAGATACGCAGTATTTT.

V gene TRBV5-6 combines with J gene TRBJ1-6; perhaps TRBD1 as D (6 bases). Germline lookup yields CDR1 SGHDT and CDR2 YYEEEE. V lost 0 bases and J lost 9, with 10 bases in between. The CDR3 covers 14 residues. CDR3 nucleotide sequence: TGTGCCAGCAGCTTGGCACAGGGCGGTTCACCCCTCCACTTT. Encoded protein: CASSLAQGGSPLHF.